The 17 T cell receptor beta chains given below trace back to one sample, sequenced in a study of shared clonotypes between healthy human individuals. Clones were sequenced by immunoSEQ multiplex PCR, and TCRdb holds only the in-frame ones, with some missing. The sample has around 2.1 million clones; approximately 94% are singletons. The sequenced material came from naive CD4+ T cells sorted from blood. Noted subset: CD45RA+ positively selected. All receptors derive from a man aged 18 to 30 in good health.

This CDR3 is CASSLIVGLGELFF. The CDR3 DNA follows: TGTGCCAGCAGCTTGATCGTCGGTCTCGGGGAGCTGTTTTTT. The chain has TRBV7-8 and TRBJ2-2; D ambiguous. V lost 3 bases to trimming and J lost 7 bases, with 12 bases between them. Germline CDR1 and CDR2: SGHVS and FQNEAQ. The CDR3 is 14 residues long.

This chain joins TRBV2 and TRBJ2-1; 10 bases line up with TRBD2. The germline CDR1 and CDR2 sequences are SNHLY and FYNNEI. This CDR3 is 15 amino acids long. Trimming cost V 4 bases and J 7 bases; bases outside gene matches: 7. This CDR3 reads CASSATTSGINEQFF. CDR3 coding DNA: TGTGCCAGCAGTGCGACAACTAGCGGGATTAATGAGCAGTTCTTC.

The CDR3 bases are TGTGCCAGCAGTGAAAAGGACAAGCTCCACTTT. This gives the protein CASSEKDKLHF. The chain recombines TRBV6-1 with TRBJ1-6; D possibly corresponds to TRBD1 (5 bases). The V end was cut by 2 bases, the J end by 16 bases, with 9 bases between. Looked up from germline, CDR1 is MNHNS and CDR2 is SASEGT. CDR3 length: 11 residues.

This rearrangement joins TRBV9 to TRBJ2-2; 7 bases match TRBD1. The CDR3 is made up of 14 amino acids. V shed 10 bases and J 2 bases; nucleotides not matched to a gene: 8. Germline CDR1 SGDLS, CDR2 YYNGEE. CDR3 loop: CASHRGVNTGELFF. The CDR3 bases are TGTGCCTCACACAGGGGCGTTAACACCGGGGAGCTGTTTTTT.

This clone was picked up one time. The V and J genes are TRBV2 and TRBJ2-2; 11 bases fit TRBD2. Germline CDR1 reads SNHLY; CDR2 reads FYNNEI. V lost 6 bases and J lost 6; bases outside the gene matches: 12. The CDR3 length is 17 residues. The CDR3: CASSRNGGSGGAGELFF. CDR3 DNA: TGTGCCAGCAGCCGAAACGGTGGTAGCGGGGGGGCCGGGGAGCTGTTTTTT.

This clone has a handful of counts. The chain couples TRBV7-9 to TRBJ1-5, with TRBD1 matching over 8 bases. Losses at the gene ends were 3 bases for V and 0 bases for J; bases not matched to a gene: 7. Looked up from germline, CDR1 is SEHNR and CDR2 is FQNEAQ (reference sequence). The CDR3 is 17 residues long. The DNA of the CDR3 is TGTGCCAGCAGCTTCGACAGGGGCCCCAATAGCAATCAGCCCCAGCATTTT. Translated: CASSFDRGPNSNQPQHF.

The chain couples TRBV11-2 to TRBJ2-3, with TRBD1 as a possible D gene (5 bases). V lost 1 base, J lost 6 bases, and 8 bases lay in between. There are 13 residues in the CDR3. CDR1 is SGHAT, CDR2 FQNNGV, per germline. CDR3 in amino acids: CASSLGGRDTQYF. CDR3 nucleotide sequence: TGTGCCAGCAGCTTAGGGGGCCGGGATACGCAGTATTTT.

V and J are TRBV9 and TRBJ1-6; unclear D gene. The germline CDR1 and CDR2 sequences are SGDLS and YYNGEE. The CDR3 totals 13 residues. Trimming left V 2 bases short and J 11 bases short, with 11 bases between. The DNA for the CDR3 is TGTGCCAGCAGCGTGAACTGGGAGACACCCCTCCACTTT. Its translation: CASSVNWETPLHF.

Concerning this clone: Other DNA sequences of this sample code for an identical CDR3. The chain uses TRBV29-1 and TRBJ2-5; 8 bases match TRBD1. There are 11 residues in the CDR3. The J segment lost 5 bases and the V segment lost 6 bases, leaving 2 bases of the junction unmatched. Germline CDR1 reads SQVTM; CDR2 reads ANQGSEA. The CDR3: CSVRQGETQYF. The CDR3 DNA reads TGCAGCGTCAGACAGGGGGAGACCCAGTACTTC.

In DNA, the CDR3 is TGTGCCAGCAGCCATGGAGGGACTAGCGGGGCCAGCGGGGAGCTGTTTTTT. Encoded protein: CASSHGGTSGASGELFF. J is TRBJ2-2 and V is TRBV5-4, with TRBD2 matching 13 bases. V was pared by 4 bases and J by 7 bases, with 10 bases of the junction left unmatched. This CDR3 comprises 17 residues. Germline-derived CDR1 and CDR2 are SGHNT and YYREEE (reference sequence).

Here the CDR3 reads CASSPPGQGNNEQFF. The CDR3 bases are TGTGCCAGCTCACCGCCGGGACAGGGCAACAATGAGCAGTTCTTC. The J gene is TRBJ2-1, the V gene TRBV18, with 9 bases lining up with TRBD1. The germline V gene encodes CDR1 KGHSH and CDR2 LQKENI. Unmatched junction bases numbered 5, after V lost 3 bases and J lost 5 bases. The CDR3 covers 15 residues.

The rearrangement links TRBV4-1 to TRBJ2-3; the match to TRBD2 covers 8 bases. With V trimmed by 1 base and J by 4 bases, 7 bases remained unmatched. Germline CDR1 reads MGHRA; CDR2 reads YSYEKL. The CDR3 covers 16 residues. The CDR3 here is CASSQAVAGMADTQYF. The CDR3 DNA reads as TGCGCCAGCAGCCAAGCTGTAGCGGGGATGGCAGATACGCAGTATTTT.

This chain joins TRBV5-4 and TRBJ2-7, with 7 bases fitting TRBD2. V gave up 4 bases and J gave up 4 bases; unmatched junction bases: 14. This CDR3 has 16 amino acids. Looked up from germline, CDR1 is SGHNT and CDR2 is YYREEE (reference sequence). The CDR3 here is CASSPPPGGSRYEQYF. In nucleotides, the CDR3 is TGTGCCAGCAGCCCGCCTCCTGGCGGGAGCAGATACGAGCAGTACTTC.

The chain carries TRBV2 and TRBJ1-6; D is unresolved. Trimming shortened V by 3 bases and J by 7 bases, and 16 bases separated the two germline ends. CDR1 SNHLY and CDR2 FYNNEI come from the germline V gene. The CDR3 sequence is 16 residues long. CDR3 region: CASSDRASGSNSPLHF. CDR3 sequence (DNA): TGTGCCAGCAGTGATCGGGCGAGCGGCTCAAATTCACCCCTCCACTTT.

V is TRBV7-3 and J is TRBJ2-2; D perhaps matches TRBD2 (6 bases). Per the germline V gene, CDR1 is SGHTA and CDR2 is FQGTGA. V was cut by 2 bases and J by 3 bases, with 10 bases left in between. The CDR3 has 15 amino acids. The DNA of the CDR3 is TGTGCCAGCAGCTTAGTTAGCGGCTACACCGGGGAGCTGTTTTTT. This translates into CASSLVSGYTGELFF. Variable domain in full (rest from reference TRBV7-3 and TRBJ2-2): GAGVSQTPSNKVTEKGKYVELRCDPISGHTALYWYRQSLGQGPEFLIYFQGTGAADDSGLPNDRFFAVRPEGSVSTLKIQRTERGDSAVYLCASSLVSGYTGELFFGEGSRLTVL.

This CDR3 reads CASSIRGHHSSGNTIYF. In DNA form, the CDR3 reads TGTGCCAGCAGCATCCGGGGACACCATAGCTCTGGAAACACCATATATTTT. This chain links TRBV9 with TRBJ1-3; a possible D gene is TRBD1 (6 bases). Trimming stripped 4 bases from V and 0 bases from J, with 17 bases between. Germline values: CDR1 SGDLS, CDR2 YYNGEE. This CDR3 contains 17 residues.

The chain has TRBV10-3 and TRBJ2-3, with 9 bases fitting TRBD2. Per the germline V gene, CDR1 is ENHRY and CDR2 is SYGVKD. With V trimmed by 2 bases and J by 3 bases, 9 bases remained unmatched. This CDR3 is built from 17 residues. The CDR3 protein is CAISETGGGAGTDTQYF. CDR3 in DNA: TGTGCCATCAGTGAGACGGGCGGGGGGGCTGGAACAGATACGCAGTATTTT.